The 15 T cell receptor beta chains below were found in one sample sequenced in a study of T-cell reconstitution after alpha-beta-depleted transplantation in children. Molecular barcoding with unique molecular identifiers was used for the TCRbeta library. TCRdb reprocessed the PCR reads via MiXCR and lists one record per CDR3 protein. The sample lists around 600,000 distinct CDR3 sequences, around 23% occurring once. Sample: PBMCs, mostly from graft donor cells, taken 360 days after TCRalphabeta/CD19-depleted stem cell transplant. Every receptor here comes from a boy under three years old who had a stem cell transplant for acute myeloid leukemia, so the T cells may come from the graft donor.

The table lists this clonotype with many counts. The CDR3 sequence: CASTHQRGPIPGELFF. In nucleotides, the CDR3 is TGTGCCAGCACCCATCAGCGGGGGCCGATACCCGGGGAGCTGTTTTTT. The J gene is TRBJ2-2, the V gene TRBV27; 8 positions agree with TRBD2. The CDR3 contains 16 residues. The V segment lost 7 bases and the J segment 6 bases; nucleotides outside the gene matches: 13. The germline gives CDR1 MNHEY, CDR2 SMNVEV (reference sequence).

This chain connects TRBV18 to TRBJ1-1; D is possibly TRBD1 (5 bases). The CDR3 loop spans 14 amino acids. Trimming left V 1 base short and J 3 bases short, with 9 bases between. CDR1 is KGHSH and CDR2 is LQKENI in the germline V gene. For the CDR3, the DNA is TGTGCCAGCTCACCACTGGGGCGGGACACTGAAGCTTTCTTT. As protein: CASSPLGRDTEAFF.

This clonotype was detected many times. This chain uses TRBV14 with TRBJ2-7; tentative D call: TRBD2 (5 bases). Germline V gene data show CDR1 as SGHDN and CDR2 as FVKESK. Trimming took off 4 bases at V and 3 bases at J, with 16 bases between the two ends. This CDR3 is 15 amino acids long. CDR3 residues: CASSLPGLPFYEQYF. CDR3 DNA: TGTGCCAGCAGCCTCCCTGGACTGCCCTTCTACGAGCAGTACTTC.

J is TRBJ1-2 and V is TRBV11-2; D ambiguous. The germline V gene has CDR1 SGHAT and CDR2 FQNNGV. The CDR3 length is 14 residues. Trimming removed 2 bases from V and 6 bases from J, with 13 bases in between. Here the CDR3 reads CASSLPREGDGYTF. The CDR3 DNA is TGTGCCAGCAGCTTACCTAGGGAGGGAGATGGCTACACCTTC.

This clonotype was recorded many times. J is TRBJ1-2 and V is TRBV12-3 or TRBV12-4; D is undetermined. Trimming took 5 bases from V and 2 from J, leaving 6 bases between them. CDR3 length: 12 residues. Here the CDR3 reads CASSRQNYGYTF. CDR3 coding DNA: TGTGCCAGCAGTCGTCAGAACTATGGCTACACCTTC.

The V and J genes are TRBV24-1 and TRBJ2-2, with 8 bases that match TRBD1. V was clipped by 5 bases and J by 8 bases; unmatched bases: 6. This CDR3 comprises 14 residues. Germline loops: CDR1 KGHDR, CDR2 SFDVKD. DNA for the CDR3: TGTGCCACCAGTGTTTCAGGGGGCGGAGGGGAGCTGTTTTTT. It translates to CATSVSGGGGELFF.

This rearrangement joins TRBV7-6 to TRBJ2-7, with D perhaps TRBD1 (5 bases). The CDR3 length is 13 residues. V was clipped by 4 bases and J by 1 base, with 8 bases between them. Germline V gives CDR1 SGHVS, CDR2 FNYEAQ. The CDR3 sequence: CASSSQESYEQYF. CDR3 DNA sequence: TGTGCCAGCAGCTCACAGGAGTCCTACGAGCAGTACTTC.

This clonotype was observed a handful of times. The gene calls are TRBV9 and TRBJ2-1; 14 nucleotides align to TRBD2. CDR3 length: 16 amino acids. V was pared by 2 bases and J by 10 bases, with 8 bases of the junction left unmatched. Germline CDR1 is SGDLS and CDR2 is YYNGEE. The CDR3 sequence: CASSVSGTSGGWEQFF. CDR3 coding DNA: TGTGCCAGCAGCGTCTCCGGGACTAGCGGGGGTTGGGAGCAGTTCTTC. The variable domain in full, with the rest retrieved from reference TRBV9 and TRBJ2-1, is DSGVTQTPKHLITATGQRVTLRCSPRSGDLSVYWYQQSLDQGLQFLIQYYNGEERAKGNILERFSAQQFPDLHSELNLSSLELGDSALYFCASSVSGTSGGWEQFFGPGTRLTVL.

This clonotype turned up a few times. The chain combines TRBV25-1 with TRBJ2-7, with D perhaps TRBD1 (6 bases). CDR1 and CDR2 (germline): MGHDK, SYGVNS. The V end was cut by 3 bases, the J end by 6 bases, with 12 bases between. CDR3 length: 13 residues. The CDR3 spells CASSEYGQTEQYF. The DNA of the CDR3 is TGTGCCAGCAGTGAGTACGGACAGACCGAGCAGTACTTC.

This clonotype was observed a handful of times. V gene TRBV20-1 combines with J gene TRBJ2-3; tentatively, D is TRBD1 or TRBD2 (6 bases each). The length of the CDR3 is 13 residues. Trimming left V 7 bases short and J 4 bases short, with 15 bases between. Germline CDR1 and CDR2: DFQATT and SNEGSKA (reference sequence). For the CDR3, the DNA is TGCAGTGGTTCGGGTGGGGGGCCAGATACGCAGTATTTT. Its protein product is CSGSGGGPDTQYF.

This clonotype has a handful of counts. This rearrangement joins TRBV29-1 to TRBJ2-3; D gene ambiguous. V lost 7 bases, J lost 0 bases, and 11 bases lay in between. The CDR3 runs 13 residues. Germline V gene lookup returns CDR1 SQVTM and CDR2 ANQGSEA. DNA of the CDR3: TGCAGCGGGGTCCCCTCTAGCACAGATACGCAGTATTTT. This codes for CSGVPSSTDTQYF.

This clonotype has just a few counts. The rearrangement uses TRBV29-1 and TRBJ1-1, with D uncertain. CDR3 length: 11 residues. The germline V gene encodes CDR1 SQVTM and CDR2 ANQGSEA. Trimming took 5 bases from V and 4 from J, leaving 8 bases between them. CDR3: CSVFSPTEAFF. The CDR3 DNA reads as TGCAGCGTTTTCTCCCCCACTGAAGCTTTCTTT.

V gene TRBV7-6 combines with J gene TRBJ2-5; 9 bases are shared with TRBD2. V gave up 1 base and J gave up 5 bases; unmatched junction bases: 5. Germline lookup yields CDR1 SGHVS and CDR2 FNYEAQ. The CDR3 contains 15 residues. The CDR3 is CASSLGGGAWETQYF. The CDR3 nucleotides are TGTGCCAGCAGCTTAGGCGGGGGGGCCTGGGAGACCCAGTACTTC.

This clonotype showed up just once. A read error may be the cause here, since a much bigger clone is one base away. This rearrangement joins TRBV6-5 to TRBJ1-5; possible D gene TRBD1, 5 bases. CDR3 size: 14 residues. Germline V lookup: CDR1 MNHEY, CDR2 SVGAGI. The CDR3: CASNYSQGGQPQHF. CDR3 nucleotides: TGTGCCAGCAATTACTCCCAGGGAGGCCAGCCCCAGCATTTT.

The sample holds a few counts of this clonotype. CDR3 sequence (DNA): TGCGCCAGCAGCTTGGATGTCTATCTGGGAGCCAACGTCCTGACTTTC. This sequence encodes CASSLDVYLGANVLTF. The rearrangement links TRBV5-1 to TRBJ2-6, with D uncertain. Germline assignment: CDR1 SGHRS and CDR2 YFSETQ. CDR3 length: 16 amino acids. The ends were cut back, 0 bases at V and 7 bases at J, with 14 bases in the middle.